The 26 T cell receptor beta chains in this list originate from one sample, sequenced in a study of cytomegalovirus exposure and HLA in healthy donors. TCRdb's table, derived via immunoSEQ multiplex PCR, lists solely in-frame clones and lacks some. The sample consists of about 120,000 clones, about 96% of them appearing once. The source material was PBMCs. The receptors originated from a man in his late teens or twenties in good health and CMV-seronegative.

The chain employs TRBV7-2 and TRBJ2-1, with 11 bases that match TRBD2. Trimming removed 4 bases from V and 8 bases from J; junction bases left unmatched: 13. This CDR3 is built from 17 residues. Germline V lookup: CDR1 SGHTA, CDR2 FQGNSA. In DNA, the CDR3 is TGTGCCAGCAGCTCCAATAGCGGGAGGGCCCCGTCAGATGAGCAGTTCTTC. It yields the protein CASSSNSGRAPSDEQFF.

The J gene is TRBJ1-4, the V gene TRBV7-3; a weak D match, TRBD1 (6 bases). Germline V gives CDR1 SGHTA, CDR2 FQGTGA. V was pared by 3 bases and J by 5 bases, with 13 bases between. The CDR3 is made up of 15 amino acids. For the CDR3, the DNA is TGTGCCAGCAGCTTGTACAGGGCGCAGAATGAAAAACTGTTTTTT. This sequence encodes CASSLYRAQNEKLFF.

This sequence joins TRBV7-9 and TRBJ2-1; 9 bases agree with TRBD2. Trimming took 1 base from V and 5 from J; bases not matched to a gene: 9. Germline CDR1 and CDR2: SEHNR and FQNEAQ (reference sequence). The length of the CDR3 is 17 residues. CDR3 residues: CASSLGPWTSADNEQFF. The CDR3 coding sequence is TGTGCCAGCAGCTTAGGGCCCTGGACTAGCGCCGACAATGAGCAGTTCTTC.

This rearrangement joins TRBV11-2 to TRBJ1-4; D is undetermined. The length of the CDR3 is 15 residues. CDR1 is SGHAT, CDR2 FQNNGV, per germline. Trimming took 8 bases from V and 7 from J, leaving 20 bases between them. The CDR3: CASCHSSLDGEKLFF. The CDR3 DNA follows: TGTGCCAGCTGTCATAGCAGCCTGGATGGTGAAAAACTGTTTTTT.

This chain connects TRBV18 to TRBJ1-3; D is unresolved. The CDR3 totals 14 residues. Germline CDR1 KGHSH, CDR2 LQKENI. Trimming cost V 6 bases and J 0 bases, with 9 bases left between them. Written as DNA, the CDR3 is TGTGCCAGCTCCCCCACTGTCTCTGGAAACACCATATATTTT. It is translated as CASSPTVSGNTIYF.

The V call is TRBV28, the J call TRBJ2-7; D gene unclear. There are 12 residues in the CDR3. Trimming took off 5 bases at V and 3 bases at J, with 8 bases between the two ends. CDR1 is MDHEN, CDR2 SYDVKM, per germline. In nucleotides, the CDR3 is TGTGCCAGCAGTCTCGACAACTACGAGCAGTACTTC. The encoded protein is CASSLDNYEQYF.

The rearrangement links TRBV27 to TRBJ2-7, with TRBD2 matching 7 bases. V was clipped by 6 bases and J by 7 bases; unmatched bases: 6. This CDR3 is 12 amino acids long. Germline loops: CDR1 MNHEY, CDR2 SMNVEV (reference sequence). This CDR3 reads CASRGGAVEQYF. The CDR3 DNA follows: TGTGCCAGCAGGGGAGGGGCAGTAGAGCAGTACTTC.

V usage is TRBV5-4 and J usage is TRBJ2-3; 7 nucleotides line up with TRBD1. Germline V gene data show CDR1 as SGHNT and CDR2 as YYREEE (reference sequence). The junction had 5 bases not matched to a gene; V was cut back by 0 bases and J by 1 base. The CDR3 is 16 residues long. CDR3 DNA: TGTGCCAGCAGCTTGGTGACAGGGTTAGGCACAGATACGCAGTATTTT. This codes for CASSLVTGLGTDTQYF.

The V and J genes are TRBV15 and TRBJ1-4; weak D call: TRBD1 (6 bases). Per germline, CDR1 LNHNV and CDR2 YYDKDF (reference sequence). The CDR3 runs 15 residues. V lost 7 bases to trimming and J lost 0 bases, with 12 bases between them. The CDR3 loop reads CATTRDTATNEKLFF. Here the CDR3 DNA reads TGTGCCACCACCCGGGACACTGCAACTAATGAAAAACTGTTTTTT.

The chain recombines TRBV7-2 with TRBJ1-2; possible D gene TRBD1, 5 bases. V was shortened by 2 bases and J by 0 bases, with 7 bases between the two germline ends. The germline CDR1 and CDR2 sequences are SGHTA and FQGNSA. The CDR3 loop spans 14 amino acids. CDR3 loop: CASSLWGPNYGYTF. CDR3 DNA sequence: TGTGCCAGCAGCTTATGGGGCCCTAACTATGGCTACACCTTC.

The V gene is TRBV7-9, the J gene TRBJ1-5; TRBD1 matches 10 bases. Losses at the gene ends were 4 bases for V and 6 bases for J; bases not matched to a gene: 9. Germline CDR1 is SEHNR and CDR2 is FQNEAQ (reference sequence). The CDR3 runs 16 residues. CDR3 bases: TGTGCCAGCAGCTGGAGCGGGACAGGGGTAAGTCAGCCCCAGCATTTT. It specifies CASSWSGTGVSQPQHF.

The chain combines TRBV5-6 with TRBJ2-5; 9 bases match TRBD1. CDR3 size: 13 residues. From germline, CDR1 is SGHDT and CDR2 YYEEEE. The V and J ends lost 4 bases and 10 bases, in that order; junction bases with no gene match: 8. The CDR3 protein is CASSLTGTGNQYF. CDR3 in DNA: TGTGCCAGCAGCCTCACGGGGACAGGGAACCAGTACTTC.

V gene TRBV30 combines with J gene TRBJ2-7; no firm D call. The V gene's germline CDR1 is GTSNPN and CDR2 SVGIG (reference sequence). This CDR3 comprises 12 residues. Trimming cost V 5 bases and J 10 bases, with 18 bases left between them. This CDR3 reads CAWSTLLMIQYF. The CDR3 nucleotides read TGTGCCTGGTCTACCCTCCTTATGATACAGTACTTC. The variable domain in full, completed from reference TRBV30 and TRBJ2-7, reads SQTIHQWPATLVQPVGSPLSLECTVEGTSNPNLYWYRQAAGRGLQLLFYSVGIGQISSEVPQNLSASRPQDRQFILSSKKLLLSDSGFYLCAWSTLLMIQYFGPGTRLTVT.

The chain carries TRBV15 and TRBJ1-1; 7 nucleotides match TRBD1. V was clipped by 3 bases and J by 5 bases; unmatched bases: 9. This CDR3 region has 15 residues. The germline CDR1 and CDR2 sequences are LNHNV and YYDKDF (reference sequence). CDR3 amino acids: CATSRTQGGWTEAFF. Written as DNA, the CDR3 is TGTGCCACCAGCAGGACCCAGGGGGGTTGGACTGAAGCTTTCTTT.

This sequence joins TRBV28 and TRBJ2-3; TRBD1 matches 9 bases. The CDR3 loop spans 16 amino acids. Germline CDR1 MDHEN, CDR2 SYDVKM. The V segment lost 2 bases and the J segment 2 bases; nucleotides outside the gene matches: 5. The CDR3 coding sequence is TGTGCCAGCAGTTTAGCGGGACAGGGCTACACAGATACGCAGTATTTT. Protein product: CASSLAGQGYTDTQYF. The variable domain in full, with the rest retrieved from reference TRBV28 and TRBJ2-3, is DVKVTQSSRYLVKRTGEKVFLECVQDMDHENMFWYRQDPGLGLRLIYFSYDVKMKEKGDIPEGYSVSREKKERFSLILESASTNQTSMYLCASSLAGQGYTDTQYFGPGTRLTVL.

The chain links TRBV7-9 to TRBJ2-5; 7 bases fit TRBD1. The CDR3 consists of 15 residues. Per germline, CDR1 SEHNR and CDR2 FQNEAQ (reference sequence). The trim removed 4 bases at V and 4 bases at J, leaving 9 bases unmatched. The CDR3 reads CASSSPDRARETQYF. The DNA for the CDR3 is TGTGCCAGCAGCTCACCAGACAGGGCCCGAGAGACCCAGTACTTC.

The chain couples TRBV7-2 to TRBJ1-2; possible D gene TRBD1, 6 bases. The CDR3 length is 18 residues. Per germline, CDR1 SGHTA and CDR2 FQGNSA. The V end was cut by 5 bases, the J end by 3 bases, with 25 bases between. CDR3 sequence reads: CASSRYRVGYEGYYGYTF. Written as DNA, the CDR3 is TGTGCCAGCAGCCGATACAGGGTAGGGTATGAGGGCTACTATGGCTACACCTTC. Full variable domain (outside the CDR3, taken from reference TRBV7-2 and TRBJ1-2): GAGVSQSPSNKVTEKGKDVELRCDPISGHTALYWYRQSLGQGLEFLIYFQGNSAPDKSGLPSDRFSAERTGGSVSTLTIQRTQQEDSAVYLCASSRYRVGYEGYYGYTFGSGTRLTVV.

The V gene is TRBV28, the J gene TRBJ2-7; 12 nucleotides line up with TRBD2. Germline lookup yields CDR1 MDHEN and CDR2 SYDVKM. V lost 6 bases, J lost 5 bases, and 17 bases stayed unmatched. The CDR3 runs 18 residues. CDR3 nucleotide sequence: TGTGCCAGCAGCCCCGGGACTAGCGGGCCCTTTCGGGTGAACGAGCAGTACTTC. Its protein product is CASSPGTSGPFRVNEQYF.

The rearrangement links TRBV29-1 to TRBJ1-1, with 8 bases matching TRBD1. CDR1 is SQVTM and CDR2 is ANQGSEA in the germline V gene. The CDR3 has 15 residues. V trimming: 1 base; J trimming: 1 base; junction bases outside the gene matches: 5. The CDR3 sequence: CSVEGLDRGNTEAFF. CDR3 nucleotide sequence: TGCAGCGTTGAAGGCTTAGACAGGGGGAACACTGAAGCTTTCTTT.

This clone came up once. The V and J genes are TRBV5-5 and TRBJ1-1; 7 bases are a match to TRBD1. Germline CDR1 reads SGHKS; CDR2 reads YYEKEE (reference sequence). CDR3 size: 15 residues. With 4 bases clipped from V and 0 bases from J, the junction kept 6 bases outside the gene matches. The CDR3 here is CASSPPGTVNTEAFF. CDR3 DNA sequence: TGTGCCAGCAGCCCCCCCGGGACAGTGAACACTGAAGCTTTCTTT.

The chain recombines TRBV6-1 with TRBJ1-2; TRBD1 aligns across 7 bases. Germline V gene lookup returns CDR1 MNHNS and CDR2 SASEGT. The CDR3 has 13 residues. V shed 4 bases and J 4 bases; nucleotides not matched to a gene: 3. CDR3: CASSGGTAYGYTF. As DNA, the CDR3 is TGTGCCAGCAGTGGCGGGACAGCCTATGGCTACACCTTC.

The chain employs TRBV27 and TRBJ2-6; 7 bases align to TRBD1. The germline V gene encodes CDR1 MNHEY and CDR2 SMNVEV (reference sequence). J gave up 0 bases and V 2 bases, and 7 bases lay outside the gene matches. The CDR3 contains 18 residues. The CDR3 spells CASSLRQGKNSGANVLTF. In DNA, the CDR3 is TGTGCCAGCAGTTTAAGACAGGGAAAGAACTCTGGGGCCAACGTCCTGACTTTC. The entire variable domain, with the rest obtained from reference TRBV27 and TRBJ2-6, is as follows: EAQVTQNPRYLITVTGKKLTVTCSQNMNHEYMSWYRQDPGLGLRQIYYSMNVEVTDKGDVPEGYKVSRKEKRNFPLILESPSPNQTSLYFCASSLRQGKNSGANVLTFGAGSRLTVL.

The DNA of the CDR3 is TGTGCCTGGGCTCCGGGGGGGGGTCAGCCCCAGCATTTT. This codes for CAWAPGGGQPQHF. V and J are TRBV30 and TRBJ1-5; D is possibly TRBD1 (5 bases). The germline V gene encodes CDR1 GTSNPN and CDR2 SVGIG (reference sequence). The length of the CDR3 is 13 residues. Trimming removed 5 bases at V and 6 bases at J, with 14 bases between.

The V gene is TRBV4-3, the J gene TRBJ2-1, with TRBD2 matching 7 bases. V trimming: 1 base; J trimming: 6 bases; junction bases outside the gene matches: 6. The CDR3 runs to 15 residues. The V gene's germline CDR1 is LGHNA and CDR2 YSLEER. Here the CDR3 DNA reads TGCGCCAGCAGCCAAGTGATGCTAGCGGTCAATGAGCAGTTCTTC. Translating gives CASSQVMLAVNEQFF.

CDR3 in amino acids: CASSLVGRENEQFF. CDR3 DNA sequence: TGCGCCAGCAGCTTGGTGGGTAGGGAGAATGAGCAGTTCTTC. V is TRBV5-1 and J is TRBJ2-1; a weak D match, TRBD2 (5 bases). Trimming pared 0 bases from V and 7 bases from J, leaving 11 bases between. The length of the CDR3 is 14 residues. In germline, CDR1 is SGHRS, CDR2 YFSETQ.

The chain employs TRBV5-1 and TRBJ2-7; TRBD1 aligns across 11 bases. Germline lookup yields CDR1 SGHRS and CDR2 YFSETQ. Losses at the gene ends were 4 bases for V and 3 bases for J; bases not matched to a gene: 3. The CDR3 contains 14 residues. The CDR3 region has the DNA TGCGCCAGCAGCCGGGACAGGGGGGACTACGAGCAGTACTTC. Encoded protein: CASSRDRGDYEQYF.